This T cell receptor beta chain is from a study of T cell responses to AZD1222 COVID-19 vaccine. Study at large: The study pooled second doses at about 4 or about 12 weeks.

V dropped 8 bases and J dropped 5 bases, with 16 bases sitting between them. CDR3 length equals 13 residues. TCRdb's copy holds only in-frame clones and misses some; the assay was immunoSEQ multiplex PCR. The repertoire holds about 130,000 clones, with approximately 88% as singletons. Whole-study findings and limits: Spike-specific TCR depth and breadth grew after two AZD1222 doses.

Concerning this clone: The antigen is undetermined.

This sequence originates from an adult in good health. The sequencing used peripheral blood, collected on day 0 of AZD1222 vaccination. The rearrangement joins TRBV12-3 or TRBV12-4 to TRBJ2-7; the D gene could be TRBD1 or TRBD2 (6 bases each). The CDR3 reads CASGTDRPHEQYF. DNA of the CDR3: TGTGCCAGCGGGACTGACAGGCCCCACGAGCAGTACTTC.